The next 30 T cell receptor beta chains were all read from a single sample in a study of OX40 agonist ivuxolimab in advanced cancers. Repertoires were generated with immunoSEQ multiplex PCR, while TCRdb's copy carries only in-frame clones and drops some. The data hold tens of thousands of clones, with around 84% observed a single time. Sequences were derived from CD4+ or CD8+ T cells sorted from blood, sampled in a trial of the OX40 agonist ivuxolimab. The receptors were sampled from an adult with an advanced solid tumor such as melanoma, head and neck, liver or kidney cancer.

The rearrangement uses TRBV9 and TRBJ2-1; D possibly corresponds to TRBD2 (5 bases). Germline V gene data show CDR1 as SGDLS and CDR2 as YYNGEE. V lost 0 bases and J 4 bases, leaving 11 bases between the germline ends. CDR3 length: 15 residues. The CDR3 DNA sequence: TGTGCCAGCAGCGTAGACCTCACGGGGTACAATGAGCAGTTCTTC. Its translation: CASSVDLTGYNEQFF.

The chain couples TRBV6-4 to TRBJ2-2; TRBD1 aligns across 9 bases. CDR3 length: 16 amino acids. The V segment lost 5 bases and the J segment 0 bases; nucleotides outside the gene matches: 4. The germline CDR1 and CDR2 sequences are MRHNA and SNTAGT. The CDR3 nucleotides read TGTGCCAGCAGTCCATGGACAGGGGCGAACACCGGGGAGCTGTTTTTT. It is translated as CASSPWTGANTGELFF.

The V call is TRBV27, the J call TRBJ2-3, with 9 nucleotides matching TRBD2. Germline lookup yields CDR1 MNHEY and CDR2 SMNVEV (reference sequence). After removal of 5 bases from V and 1 base from J, the junction contained 7 bases not matched to a gene. This CDR3 region has 16 residues. Here the CDR3 DNA reads TGTGCCAGCAGTCCCCGAGCGGGAGGAGGCACAGATACGCAGTATTTT. This gives the protein CASSPRAGGGTDTQYF.

This chain joins TRBV2 and TRBJ1-4; D remains ambiguous. V lost 6 bases and J 5 bases, leaving 10 bases between the germline ends. CDR1 is SNHLY and CDR2 is FYNNEI in the germline V gene. This CDR3 is 13 amino acids long. CDR3 DNA sequence: TGTGCCAGCAGGGGGTCACCCAATGAAAAACTGTTTTTT. Amino acid sequence: CASRGSPNEKLFF.

The chain's CDR3 is CASSLARGSGRTQETQYF. The CDR3 DNA is TGTGCCAGCAGCTTAGCTAGGGGTAGCGGGAGGACCCAAGAGACCCAGTACTTC. The chain carries TRBV7-6 and TRBJ2-5; TRBD2 matches at 10 bases. The CDR3 has 18 residues. Losses at the gene ends were 0 bases for V and 1 base for J; bases not matched to a gene: 8. Looked up from germline, CDR1 is SGHVS and CDR2 is FNYEAQ.

The rearrangement uses TRBV10-3 and TRBJ2-5, with D possibly being TRBD2 (5 bases). This CDR3 is built from 15 residues. V shed 1 base and J shed 5 bases, with 14 bases lying between them. The germline V gene has CDR1 ENHRY and CDR2 SYGVKD. The CDR3 nucleotides read TGTGCCATCAGTGAGTACGGGGAACGGCAGGAGACCCAGTACTTC. Protein product: CAISEYGERQETQYF.

Notes on this clone: Other DNA sequences in this specimen translate into the identical CDR3. The V and J genes are TRBV5-1 and TRBJ1-2; a possible D gene is TRBD1 (6 bases). The V gene's germline CDR1 is SGHRS and CDR2 YFSETQ. The V end lost 5 bases, the J end lost 6 bases, and 17 bases lay between the germline ends. This CDR3 contains 14 residues. The CDR3 reads CASRINNRDNGYTF. DNA of the CDR3: TGCGCCAGCAGAATTAACAACAGGGATAATGGCTACACCTTC.

V and J are TRBV11-2 and TRBJ1-2; 7 bases align to TRBD1. The CDR3 runs 13 residues. Unmatched junction bases numbered 4, after V lost 5 bases and J lost 4 bases. Germline values: CDR1 SGHAT, CDR2 FQNNGV. CDR3 sequence: CASSPGQFYGYTF. For the CDR3, the DNA is TGTGCCAGCAGCCCGGGACAGTTCTATGGCTACACCTTC. Looking up the rest from reference TRBV11-2 and TRBJ1-2 gives the full variable domain: EAGVAQSPRYKIIEKRQSVAFWCNPISGHATLYWYQQILGQGPKLLIQFQNNGVVDDSQLPKDRFSAERLKGVDSTLKIQPAKLEDSAVYLCASSPGQFYGYTFGSGTRLTVV.

The CDR3 sequence is CASGEGAGQETQYF. In DNA, the CDR3 is TGCGCCAGTGGGGAGGGAGCTGGTCAAGAGACCCAGTACTTC. This sequence joins TRBV5-1 and TRBJ2-5, with 7 bases that match TRBD2. The V gene end was trimmed by 8 bases and the J gene end by 2 bases; junction bases not matched to a gene: 9. CDR3 length equals 14 residues. Germline assignment: CDR1 SGHRS and CDR2 YFSETQ.

This rearrangement joins TRBV4-1 to TRBJ1-4, with TRBD1 as a possible D gene (5 bases). The germline CDR1 and CDR2 sequences are MGHRA and YSYEKL. This CDR3 is built from 15 residues. V was pared by 5 bases and J by 7 bases, with 17 bases between. CDR3 region: CASSTKGGVGEKLFF. DNA of the CDR3: TGCGCCAGCAGCACGAAGGGAGGGGTAGGTGAAAAACTGTTTTTT.

The chain couples TRBV18 to TRBJ1-1; D remains ambiguous. The CDR3 is 16 residues long. Germline V gives CDR1 KGHSH, CDR2 LQKENI. Trimming took 0 bases from V and 3 from J, leaving 14 bases between them. CDR3 sequence reads: CASSPPSLRPDTEAFF. The CDR3 nucleotides are TGTGCCAGCTCACCACCCAGCTTAAGGCCGGACACTGAAGCTTTCTTT.

The rearrangement uses TRBV30 and TRBJ1-4, with 7 bases lining up with TRBD1. V gave up 8 bases and J gave up 4 bases; unmatched junction bases: 7. CDR3 length equals 13 residues. Germline CDR1 GTSNPN, CDR2 SVGIG (reference sequence). CDR3 protein: CAAPGQDNEKLFF. The CDR3 DNA sequence: TGTGCCGCTCCCGGACAGGATAATGAAAAACTGTTTTTT. The whole variable domain, remainder taken from reference TRBV30 and TRBJ1-4, is SQTIHQWPATLVQPVGSPLSLECTVEGTSNPNLYWYRQAAGRGLQLLFYSVGIGQISSEVPQNLSASRPQDRQFILSSKKLLLSDSGFYLCAAPGQDNEKLFFGSGTQLSVL.

Only one count was recorded for this clone. The V call is TRBV5-1, the J call TRBJ1-1, with D maybe TRBD1 (5 bases). Trimming cost V 1 base and J 3 bases, with 10 bases left between them. This CDR3 contains 14 residues. Germline lookup yields CDR1 SGHRS and CDR2 YFSETQ. CDR3 bases: TGCGCCAGCAGCTTGCGGGGGAGGGACACTGAAGCTTTCTTT. Translating gives CASSLRGRDTEAFF.

J is TRBJ2-1 and V is TRBV6-1; 9 bases line up with TRBD1. Trimming cost V 5 bases and J 8 bases; bases outside gene matches: 4. The CDR3 totals 13 residues. Germline lookup yields CDR1 MNHNS and CDR2 SASEGT. The CDR3 coding sequence is TGTGCCAGCAGTATCCGACAGGGGGATGAGCAGTTCTTC. Translated: CASSIRQGDEQFF.

This sequence joins TRBV19 and TRBJ2-3, with 9 bases fitting TRBD2. J was trimmed by 4 bases and V by 4 bases; bases with no gene match: 6. Germline V gene data show CDR1 as LNHDA and CDR2 as SQIVND (reference sequence). There are 15 residues in the CDR3. CDR3 bases: TGTGCCAGTAGTACCGTAGCGGGAGAGGCAGATACGCAGTATTTT. This encodes CASSTVAGEADTQYF.

The V call is TRBV7-3, the J call TRBJ1-1; D is unresolved. The CDR3 has 13 amino acids. Germline loops: CDR1 SGHTA, CDR2 FQGTGA. The V end was cut by 5 bases, the J end by 4 bases, with 11 bases between. CDR3 in amino acids: CASSGQASTEAFF. The CDR3 DNA reads as TGTGCCAGCAGCGGGCAGGCGAGCACTGAAGCTTTCTTT.

The CDR3 DNA reads TGTGCCAGCAGCTCCCGGGAGGGCCGGTCCTACGAGCAGTACTTC. Protein: CASSSREGRSYEQYF. This rearrangement joins TRBV7-8 to TRBJ2-7, with 8 bases that match TRBD2. The CDR3 is 15 amino acids. V lost 4 bases to trimming and J lost 1 base; unmatched junction nucleotides: 6. Germline CDR1 SGHVS, CDR2 FQNEAQ.

The chain links TRBV2 to TRBJ2-1; TRBD2 matches 11 bases. The CDR3 has 16 amino acids. V shed 5 bases and J 2 bases; nucleotides not matched to a gene: 5. Germline assignment: CDR1 SNHLY and CDR2 FYNNEI. As DNA, the CDR3 is TGTGCCAGCAGTAAGACTAGCGGGAACACCTACAATGAGCAGTTCTTC. It translates to CASSKTSGNTYNEQFF.

V usage is TRBV5-1 and J usage is TRBJ2-1; the match to TRBD1 covers 9 bases. With 0 bases clipped from V and 5 bases from J, the junction kept 12 bases outside the gene matches. The CDR3 has 18 residues. From germline, CDR1 is SGHRS and CDR2 YFSETQ. This CDR3 is CASSLGAGDREMDNEQFF. As DNA, the CDR3 is TGCGCCAGCAGCTTGGGCGCCGGGGACAGGGAAATGGACAATGAGCAGTTCTTC.

The V call is TRBV5-6, the J call TRBJ2-7, with D unclear. From germline, CDR1 is SGHDT and CDR2 YYEEEE. This CDR3 is built from 14 residues. The V end lost 4 bases, the J end lost 3 bases, and 14 bases lay between the germline ends. The CDR3 loop is CASSHRGVDYEQYF. The CDR3 nucleotides read TGTGCCAGCAGCCATCGTGGGGTGGACTACGAGCAGTACTTC.

The chain employs TRBV19 and TRBJ2-1; 11 bases are a match to TRBD2. In germline, CDR1 is LNHDA, CDR2 SQIVND (reference sequence). This CDR3 is built from 17 residues. V dropped 0 bases and J dropped 2; count of bases not matched to a gene: 3. CDR3 loop: CASSIEALAGAYNEQFF. CDR3 coding DNA: TGTGCCAGTAGTATAGAGGCACTAGCGGGAGCCTACAATGAGCAGTTCTTC. Full variable domain (outside the CDR3, taken from reference TRBV19 and TRBJ2-1): DGGITQSPKYLFRKEGQNVTLSCEQNLNHDAMYWYRQDPGQGLRLIYYSQIVNDFQKGDIAEGYSVSREKKESFPLTVTSAQKNPTAFYLCASSIEALAGAYNEQFFGPGTRLTVL.

The table lists this clone with a few counts. The chain recombines TRBV2 with TRBJ2-7; TRBD2 aligns across 12 bases. Trimming cost V 11 bases and J 4 bases; bases outside gene matches: 3. Germline V CDR1 and CDR2: SNHLY, FYNNEI. The CDR3 runs 12 residues. The chain's CDR3 is CAGGTSGYEQYF. CDR3 nucleotides: TGTGCCGGAGGGACTAGCGGGTACGAGCAGTACTTC.

This chain links TRBV19 with TRBJ2-1; 11 bases are a match to TRBD2. The CDR3 runs 18 residues. CDR1 is LNHDA and CDR2 is SQIVND in the germline V gene (reference sequence). V dropped 5 bases and J dropped 0; count of bases not matched to a gene: 9. This CDR3 reads CASSLYTTSGSSYNEQFF. The CDR3 DNA reads TGTGCCAGTAGTCTCTACACAACTAGCGGGAGCTCCTACAATGAGCAGTTCTTC.

V usage is TRBV2 and J usage is TRBJ2-7; D might be TRBD1 or TRBD2, each matching 5 bases. The V end lost 6 bases, the J end lost 3 bases, and 18 bases lay between the germline ends. The CDR3 totals 15 residues. The germline V gene has CDR1 SNHLY and CDR2 FYNNEI. The CDR3 sequence: CASRGTGNENYEQYF. CDR3 nucleotides: TGTGCCAGCAGGGGGACCGGGAACGAGAACTACGAGCAGTACTTC.

The chain employs TRBV11-2 and TRBJ1-1, with a possible D match to TRBD1 (5 bases). V was pared by 6 bases and J by 0 bases, with 17 bases between. Looked up from germline, CDR1 is SGHAT and CDR2 is FQNNGV. The CDR3 runs to 16 residues. The CDR3: CASRPGWGVLNTEAFF. In DNA, the CDR3 is TGTGCCAGCAGACCCGGATGGGGGGTTTTGAACACTGAAGCTTTCTTT.

The chain carries TRBV10-3 and TRBJ2-3, with 7 bases lining up with TRBD2. With 3 bases clipped from V and 0 bases from J, the junction kept 9 bases outside the gene matches. Germline V gene sequence: CDR1 ENHRY, CDR2 SYGVKD. The CDR3 spans 17 residues. CDR3 in amino acids: CAISDRASGMSTDTQYF. DNA for the CDR3: TGTGCCATCAGTGACCGGGCTAGCGGCATGAGCACAGATACGCAGTATTTT.

The chain employs TRBV7-9 and TRBJ2-3; D not resolved. Germline CDR1 reads SEHNR; CDR2 reads FQNEAQ (reference sequence). This CDR3 spans 16 amino acids. The V gene lost 5 bases and the J gene lost 2 bases, with 17 bases spanning the gap. The CDR3 coding sequence is TGTGCCAGCAGCCCTGGACGGACGGAAAACACAGATACGCAGTATTTT. Protein sequence: CASSPGRTENTDTQYF.

V usage is TRBV7-9 and J usage is TRBJ2-7; 7 bases are a match to TRBD2. CDR3 length equals 14 residues. Germline CDR1 SEHNR, CDR2 FQNEAQ (reference sequence). The V and J ends lost 5 bases and 2 bases, in that order; junction bases with no gene match: 6. CDR3 nucleotides: TGTGCCAGCAGCCTGATTACTAGCGCCTACGAGCAGTACTTC. It specifies CASSLITSAYEQYF.

This clone was counted between two and nine times. The J gene is TRBJ1-1, the V gene TRBV2; D not resolved. Trimming took 2 bases from V and 4 from J, leaving 8 bases between them. The CDR3 consists of 13 residues. Germline V gene data show CDR1 as SNHLY and CDR2 as FYNNEI. DNA for the CDR3: TGTGCCAGCAGTGAATCGGCATCCACTGAAGCTTTCTTT. Translated: CASSESASTEAFF.

This chain joins TRBV6-6 and TRBJ2-5; TRBD1 matches 8 bases. The last part of the DNA fits TRBJ2-7 better; the J call may be wrong. The CDR3 has 14 amino acids. Germline V gene lookup returns CDR1 MNHNY and CDR2 SVGAGI (reference sequence). This CDR3 reads CASSYQQGAYEQYF. CDR3 in DNA: TGTGCCAGCAGTTACCAACAGGGGGCCTACGAGCAGTACTTC.